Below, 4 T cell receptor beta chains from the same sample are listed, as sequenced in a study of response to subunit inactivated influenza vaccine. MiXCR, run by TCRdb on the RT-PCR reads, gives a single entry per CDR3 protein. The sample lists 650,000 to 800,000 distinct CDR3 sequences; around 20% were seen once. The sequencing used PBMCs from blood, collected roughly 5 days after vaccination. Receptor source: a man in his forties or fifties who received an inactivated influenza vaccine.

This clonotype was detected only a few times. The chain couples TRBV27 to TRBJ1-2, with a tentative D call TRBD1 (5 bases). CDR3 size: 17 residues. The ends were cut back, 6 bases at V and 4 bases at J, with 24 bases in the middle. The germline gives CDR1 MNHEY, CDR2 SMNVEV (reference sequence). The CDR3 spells CASRWMKPGWKGYGYTF. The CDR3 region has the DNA TGTGCCAGCAGATGGATGAAACCAGGGTGGAAAGGCTATGGCTACACCTTC.

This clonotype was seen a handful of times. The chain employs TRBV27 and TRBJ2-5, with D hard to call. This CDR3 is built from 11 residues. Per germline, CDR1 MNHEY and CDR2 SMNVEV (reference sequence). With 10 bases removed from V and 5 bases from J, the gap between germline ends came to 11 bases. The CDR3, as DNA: TGTGCCACCCTCAAGGGCGAGACCCAGTACTTC. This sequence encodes CATLKGETQYF.

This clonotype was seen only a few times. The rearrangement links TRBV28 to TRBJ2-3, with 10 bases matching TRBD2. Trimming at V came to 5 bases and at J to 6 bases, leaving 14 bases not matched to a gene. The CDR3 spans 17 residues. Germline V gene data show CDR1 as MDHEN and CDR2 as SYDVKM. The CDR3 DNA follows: TGTGCCAGCAGTACACTCCTAGCGGGAGTTAAACAGGATACGCAGTATTTT. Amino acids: CASSTLLAGVKQDTQYF.

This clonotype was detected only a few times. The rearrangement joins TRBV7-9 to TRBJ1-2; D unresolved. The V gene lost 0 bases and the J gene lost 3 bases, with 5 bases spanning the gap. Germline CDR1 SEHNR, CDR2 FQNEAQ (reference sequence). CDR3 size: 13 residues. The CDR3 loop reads CASSLADDYGYTF. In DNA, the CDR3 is TGTGCCAGCAGCTTAGCAGATGACTATGGCTACACCTTC.